This TCR beta chain appears in the sequencing data of a study of PD-L1 blockade in urothelial cancer. V was pared by 4 bases and J by 0 bases, with 11 bases between. Germline V gene sequence: CDR1 SGHDT, CDR2 YYEEEE. CDR3 length: 15 residues. TCRdb keeps only in-frame clones here, not all; method: immunoSEQ multiplex PCR. The sample gives around 40,000 clones, roughly 78% of which show up once; less than 15% is in the top ten. Described time point: peripheral blood 6 weeks after treatment start. Patients were living with locally advanced or metastatic urothelial carcinoma. The rearrangement joins TRBV5-6 to TRBJ2-1, with D perhaps matching TRBD2 (6 bases). This clonotype originated in a man in his 60s with urothelial cancer. The source material was PBMCs, sampled around atezolizumab (anti-PD-L1) treatment. This CDR3 reads CASSPVGGSYNEQFF. For the CDR3, the DNA is TGTGCCAGCAGCCCGGTGGGGGGCTCCTACAATGAGCAGTTCTTC.